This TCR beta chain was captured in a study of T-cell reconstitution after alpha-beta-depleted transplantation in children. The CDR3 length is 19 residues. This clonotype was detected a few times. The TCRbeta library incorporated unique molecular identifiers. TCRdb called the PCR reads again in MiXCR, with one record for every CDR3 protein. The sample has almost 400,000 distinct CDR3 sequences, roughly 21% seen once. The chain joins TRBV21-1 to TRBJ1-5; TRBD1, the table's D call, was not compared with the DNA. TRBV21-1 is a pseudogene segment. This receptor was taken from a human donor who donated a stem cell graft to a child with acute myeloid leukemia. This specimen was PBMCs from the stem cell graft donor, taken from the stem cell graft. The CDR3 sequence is CASSINTPWTVYSNQPQHF. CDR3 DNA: TGTGCCAGCAGCATAAATACGCCCTGGACGGTTTATAGCAATCAGCCCCAGCATTTT.